Following are 18 T cell receptor beta chains from one sample sequenced in a study of human T cells and chemical hapten exposure. Each CDR3 protein gets one entry after TCRdb re-called the RACE reads with MiXCR. The sample has roughly 100,000 distinct CDR3 sequences, around 10% seen once. Time point reported: pre-sensitization, week 0. Treatment: therapeutic diphenylcyclopropenone sensitization with weekly scalp DPC. Sequences were derived from whole blood, sampled in connection with sensitization to the hapten diphenylcyclopropenone (DPC). The source is a woman in her 40s with alopecia areata. Some clones in this sample may be carry-over from other donors' samples.

The J gene is TRBJ2-7, the V gene TRBV20-1, with D possibly TRBD2 on 6 matching bases. Germline V gives CDR1 DFQATT, CDR2 SNEGSKA (reference sequence). This CDR3 is 13 amino acids long. Trimming took 5 bases from V and 3 from J, leaving 14 bases between them. CDR3 residues: CSAPLGSNYEQYF. Here the CDR3 DNA reads TGCAGTGCTCCCCTCGGGAGTAACTACGAGCAGTACTTC.

This chain joins TRBV5-1 and TRBJ1-5, with D unresolved. The germline CDR1 and CDR2 sequences are SGHRS and YFSETQ. This CDR3 is built from 14 residues. V lost 4 bases, J lost 2 bases, and 10 bases lay in between. DNA for the CDR3: TGCGCCAGCAGCCAGGACGGGGGCAATCAGCCCCAGCATTTT. Protein sequence: CASSQDGGNQPQHF. Complete variable domain (other parts from reference TRBV5-1 and TRBJ1-5): KAGVTQTPRYLIKTRGQQVTLSCSPISGHRSVSWYQQTPGQGLQFLFEYFSETQRNKGNFPGRFSGRQFSNSRSEMNVSTLELGDSALYLCASSQDGGNQPQHFGDGTRLSIL.

This clonotype was recorded many times. V gene TRBV5-4 combines with J gene TRBJ2-1; 10 positions agree with TRBD1. V shed 6 bases and J 4 bases; nucleotides not matched to a gene: 10. This CDR3 contains 16 residues. Germline-derived CDR1 and CDR2 are SGHNT and YYREEE (reference sequence). CDR3 loop: CASTRGQGGRYNEQFF. CDR3 nucleotide sequence: TGTGCCAGCACCCGAGGACAGGGGGGAAGGTACAATGAGCAGTTCTTC.

The CDR3 protein is CASSQEDEQYF. The CDR3 DNA reads TGTGCCAGCAGCCAAGAAGACGAGCAGTACTTC. The gene calls are TRBV3-1 and TRBJ2-7; no definite D call. This CDR3 has 11 amino acids. Germline V gene data show CDR1 as LGHDT and CDR2 as YNNKEL (reference sequence). Between the trimmed V and J ends, which lost 0 bases and 5 bases, there was a span of 2 bases.

This clonotype was seen many times. J is TRBJ2-1 and V is TRBV25-1; D remains ambiguous. The V gene's germline CDR1 is MGHDK and CDR2 SYGVNS. The V and J ends lost 1 base and 12 bases respectively, with 22 bases between them. This CDR3 has 16 amino acids. CDR3 nucleotide sequence: TGTGCCAGCAGTGAATTTATAGAAAAAGGAGTGGGCCCGCAGTTCTTC. Amino acids: CASSEFIEKGVGPQFF.

The chain couples TRBV30 to TRBJ1-1; D gene ambiguous. The CDR3 extends over 14 amino acids. V was cut by 3 bases and J by 2 bases, with 13 bases left in between. Germline V gene sequence: CDR1 GTSNPN, CDR2 SVGIG (reference sequence). CDR3 loop: CAWSQQRFNTEAFF. CDR3 in DNA: TGTGCCTGGAGCCAACAGAGGTTCAACACTGAAGCTTTCTTT.

The J gene is TRBJ2-7, the V gene TRBV7-2; TRBD2 matches at 7 bases. The CDR3 runs to 15 residues. Germline-derived CDR1 and CDR2 are SGHTA and FQGNSA. The V and J ends lost 5 bases and 7 bases, in that order; junction bases with no gene match: 14. CDR3 nucleotide sequence: TGTGCCAGCAGCCCCGGGACGACCCGGGGGGAGGAGCAGTACTTC. This codes for CASSPGTTRGEEQYF.

This clonotype showed up many times. This rearrangement joins TRBV7-2 to TRBJ2-7; TRBD1 might be the D (5 bases). This CDR3 comprises 14 residues. Germline V gene data show CDR1 as SGHTA and CDR2 as FQGNSA. V lost 1 base, J lost 6 bases, and 13 bases lay in between. The CDR3 DNA follows: TGTGCCAGCAGCTTAGGTAGGGGCGATACCGAGCAGTACTTC. Translated: CASSLGRGDTEQYF.

The chain has TRBV6-1 and TRBJ2-7; the match to TRBD1 covers 9 bases. The CDR3 covers 14 residues. Germline CDR1 and CDR2: MNHNS and SASEGT. Germline trimming cut 6 bases from V and 4 bases from J; bases unmatched to any gene: 7. The DNA of the CDR3 is TGTGCCAGCAGGGACAGGGGCCTACTTTACGAGCAGTACTTC. Its translation: CASRDRGLLYEQYF.

This clonotype was seen at least ten times. This rearrangement joins TRBV15 to TRBJ1-1; TRBD1 aligns across 7 bases. The germline V gene encodes CDR1 LNHNV and CDR2 YYDKDF (reference sequence). V lost 0 bases to trimming and J lost 5 bases; unmatched junction nucleotides: 6. The CDR3 extends over 15 amino acids. CDR3 region: CATSRERGQGTEAFF. CDR3 DNA sequence: TGTGCCACCAGCAGAGAGAGGGGGCAGGGGACTGAAGCTTTCTTT. Variable domain in full (rest from reference TRBV15 and TRBJ1-1): DAMVIQNPRYQVTQFGKPVTLSCSQTLNHNVMYWYQQKSSQAPKLLFHYYDKDFNNEADTPDNFQSRRPNTSFCFLDIRSPGLGDTAMYLCATSRERGQGTEAFFGQGTRLTVV.

This clonotype showed up just a few times. This chain connects TRBV20-1 to TRBJ2-1; 11 bases line up with TRBD2. Germline V gene lookup returns CDR1 DFQATT and CDR2 SNEGSKA (reference sequence). The CDR3 totals 15 residues. The V segment lost 1 base and the J segment 4 bases; nucleotides outside the gene matches: 3. CDR3 DNA: TGCAGTGCTAGAGTTACTAGCGGGGGATACAATGAGCAGTTCTTC. This sequence encodes CSARVTSGGYNEQFF.

This sequence joins TRBV28 and TRBJ2-5, with unresolved D. Germline V gene data show CDR1 as MDHEN and CDR2 as SYDVKM. Trimming removed 2 bases at V and 1 base at J, with 11 bases between. The length of the CDR3 is 15 residues. In DNA, the CDR3 is TGTGCCAGCAGTTTAATTGTAGGATCCCAAGAGACCCAGTACTTC. It is translated as CASSLIVGSQETQYF.

This clonotype was seen ten or more times. Mismatch with germline at one junction end may stem from a read error. The chain uses TRBV7-2 and TRBJ2-3, with 9 bases aligning to TRBD1. The CDR3 sequence is 15 residues long. CDR1 and CDR2 from the germline V gene are SGHTA and FQGNSA. The CDR3 spells CASSVAGTGPDTQYF. CDR3 nucleotide sequence: TGTGCCAGCAGCGTAGCCGGGACAGGGCCAGATACGCAGTATTTT.

Many counts were recorded for this clonotype. J is TRBJ2-2 and V is TRBV12-3 or TRBV12-4; 12 bases align to TRBD1. The CDR3 runs to 16 residues. The ends lost 8 bases at V and 5 bases at J; junction bases unmatched: 9. This CDR3 is CASGPGQGARTGELFF. CDR3 nucleotides: TGTGCCAGCGGACCGGGACAGGGGGCAAGAACCGGGGAGCTGTTTTTT.

The rearrangement links TRBV10-3 to TRBJ2-4; D is unresolved. The CDR3 consists of 16 residues. Trimming removed 0 bases at V and 0 bases at J, with 9 bases between. From germline, CDR1 is ENHRY and CDR2 SYGVKD. As DNA, the CDR3 is TGTGCCATCAGTGAGTCGGGCGGAATAGCCAAAAACATTCAGTACTTC. As protein: CAISESGGIAKNIQYF.

This clonotype was recorded at least ten times. This chain connects TRBV29-1 to TRBJ1-4, with a weak D call TRBD1 (5 bases). Germline assignment: CDR1 SQVTM and CDR2 ANQGSEA. This CDR3 is 13 amino acids long. V lost 8 bases to trimming and J lost 3 bases, with 13 bases between them. Written as DNA, the CDR3 is TGCAGCTATCAGGGATCGGCTAATGAAAAACTGTTTTTT. This sequence encodes CSYQGSANEKLFF.

The rearrangement links TRBV6-2 or TRBV6-3 to TRBJ2-7; D not resolved. The V gene lost 0 bases and the J gene lost 0 bases, with 9 bases spanning the gap. Germline V CDR1 and CDR2: MNHEY, SVGEGT. This CDR3 is 15 amino acids long. The CDR3 sequence is CASSYSGGASYEQYF. The DNA for the CDR3 is TGTGCCAGCAGTTACTCTGGCGGAGCCTCCTACGAGCAGTACTTC.

V is TRBV7-8 and J is TRBJ2-1; possibly TRBD2 for D (7 bases). V gave up 1 base and J gave up 6 bases, with 10 bases separating them. The CDR3 has 14 amino acids. Germline V gives CDR1 SGHVS, CDR2 FQNEAQ. CDR3 nucleotide sequence: TGTGCCAGCAGCTTAGAGGGGGGGAGCAATGAGCAGTTCTTC. Translation: CASSLEGGSNEQFF.